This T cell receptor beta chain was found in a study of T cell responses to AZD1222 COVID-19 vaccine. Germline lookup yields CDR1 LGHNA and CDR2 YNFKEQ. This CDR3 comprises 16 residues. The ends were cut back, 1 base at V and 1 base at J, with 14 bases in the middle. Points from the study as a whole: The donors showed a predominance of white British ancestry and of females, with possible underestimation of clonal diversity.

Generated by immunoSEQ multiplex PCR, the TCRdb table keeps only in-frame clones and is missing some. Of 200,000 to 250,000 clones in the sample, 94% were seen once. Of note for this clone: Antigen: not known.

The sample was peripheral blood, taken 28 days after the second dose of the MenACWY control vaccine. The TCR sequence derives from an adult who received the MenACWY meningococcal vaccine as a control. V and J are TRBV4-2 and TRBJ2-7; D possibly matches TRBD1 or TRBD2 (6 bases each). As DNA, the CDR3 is TGTGCCAGCAGCCAAGGGGGGCAAGGGGGGTCCTACGAGCAGTACTTC. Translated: CASSQGGQGGSYEQYF.